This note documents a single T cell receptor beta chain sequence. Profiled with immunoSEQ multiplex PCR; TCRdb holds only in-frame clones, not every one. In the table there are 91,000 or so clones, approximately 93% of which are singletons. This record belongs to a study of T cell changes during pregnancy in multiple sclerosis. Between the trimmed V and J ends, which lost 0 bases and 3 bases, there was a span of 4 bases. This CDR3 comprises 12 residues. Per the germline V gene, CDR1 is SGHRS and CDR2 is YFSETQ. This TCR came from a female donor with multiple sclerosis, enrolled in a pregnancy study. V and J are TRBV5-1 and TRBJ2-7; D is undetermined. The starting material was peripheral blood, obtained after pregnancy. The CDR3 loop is CASSLGVYEQYF. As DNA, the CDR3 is TGCGCCAGCAGCTTGGGAGTCTACGAGCAGTACTTC.